A selection of T cell receptor beta chains follows, all from one sample in a study of identical twins. TCRdb reprocessed the 5' RACE reads via MiXCR and lists one record per CDR3 protein. The sample holds 300,000 to 400,000 distinct CDR3 sequences, roughly 9% seen once. Sequencing was performed on naive T cells sorted from blood. All receptors derive from a woman aged 45-65 years in good health. CDR3s include the opening cysteine and the closing phenylalanine or tryptophan. The D gene is left open where the match is weak. Rows may omit the clone size; those that give it use once, few, many or a size class.

V,D,J,size,CDR3,DNA
TRBV10-2,.,TRBJ2-6,few,CASGEVPGANVLTF,TGCGCCAGCGGGGAGGTTCCCGGGGCCAACGTCCTGACTTTC
TRBV2,.,TRBJ2-1,.,CAIKGGRVNEQFF,TGTGCGATCAAGGGGGGGAGGGTCAATGAGCAGTTCTTC
TRBV7-2,TRBD2,TRBJ2-2,few,CASSTGLAGVGELFF,TGTGCCAGCAGTACGGGACTAGCGGGAGTCGGGGAGCTGTTTTTT
TRBV12-1,.,TRBJ2-2,few,CASSSPFPNFGGELFF,TGTGCCAGCAGCTCACCATTTCCCAACTTCGGCGGGGAGCTGTTTTTT
TRBV5-1,.,TRBJ1-3,many,CASSLDLTGAGNTIYF,TGCGCCAGCAGCTTGGATTTAACGGGAGCCGGAAACACCATATATTTT
TRBV5-1,.,TRBJ2-7,.,CASMPPGEHELYF,TGCGCCAGCATGCCCCCGGGAGAACACGAGCTGTACTTC
TRBV11-2,TRBD2,TRBJ2-1,.,CASSLEGASGSYNEQFF,TGTGCCAGCAGCTTAGAAGGGGCTAGCGGGAGCTACAATGAGCAGTTCTTC
TRBV20-1,TRBD2,TRBJ2-1,.,CSASSLGLYNEQFF,TGCAGTGCTAGTAGTCTGGGACTATACAATGAGCAGTTCTTC
TRBV4-2,.,TRBJ1-5,few,CASSQEENQPQHF,TGTGCCAGCAGCCAAGAAGAGAATCAGCCCCAGCATTTT
TRBV19,TRBD2,TRBJ2-1,.,CASTTSGFSYNEQFF,TGTGCCAGTACCACTAGCGGGTTCTCCTACAATGAGCAGTTCTTC
TRBV10-3,TRBD1,TRBJ1-1,.,CAISKTGGTEAFF,TGTGCCATCAGTAAGACAGGGGGCACTGAAGCTTTCTTT
TRBV12-3/TRBV12-4,.,TRBJ1-2,.,CASSSGEGPNYGYTF,TGTGCCAGCAGTTCGGGGGAGGGACCTAACTATGGCTACACCTTC
TRBV7-9,.,TRBJ2-3,.,CASNPGQGGLADTQYF,TGTGCCAGCAACCCCGGGCAGGGGGGTTTGGCAGATACGCAGTATTTT
TRBV7-9,TRBD1,TRBJ2-1,many,CASSLAQGARNEQFF,TGTGCCAGCAGCTTAGCACAGGGGGCACGAAATGAGCAGTTCTTC
TRBV6-6,TRBD2,TRBJ2-3,.,CASSYSIPSGTGTDTQYF,TGTGCCAGCAGTTACTCGATTCCTAGCGGGACCGGCACAGATACGCAGTATTTT
TRBV5-1,TRBD1,TRBJ2-6,.,CASTPGQGLGANVLTF,TGCGCCAGCACTCCGGGACAGGGACTCGGGGCCAACGTCCTGACTTTC
TRBV6-5,.,TRBJ2-3,many,CASSYLRGDTQYF,TGTGCCAGCAGTTACCTCAGGGGAGATACGCAGTATTTT
TRBV7-2,.,TRBJ2-7,.,CASSLGWRLYEQYF,TGTGCCAGCAGCTTAGGATGGAGGCTGTACGAGCAGTACTTC
TRBV11-2,TRBD1,TRBJ2-5,few,CASRDTGVQTQYF,TGTGCCAGCAGGGATACAGGGGTGCAGACCCAGTACTTC
TRBV24-1,TRBD2,TRBJ2-1,many,CATSDPHGRATAEEQFF,TGTGCCACCAGTGACCCCCACGGGAGGGCCACGGCGGAGGAGCAGTTCTTC
TRBV5-6,.,TRBJ1-3,.,CASSQGASGNTIYF,TGTGCCAGCAGTCAGGGTGCCTCTGGAAACACCATATATTTT
TRBV4-1,.,TRBJ2-2,many,CASGRAPNTGELFF,TGCGCCAGCGGGCGGGCCCCGAACACCGGGGAGCTGTTTTTT
TRBV7-9,.,TRBJ2-7,many,CASRHPPSYEQYF,TGTGCCAGCAGACATCCCCCCTCCTACGAGCAGTACTTC
TRBV12-5,TRBD2,TRBJ2-5,many,CASGSLAEYQETQYF,TGTGCTAGTGGTTCCCTAGCGGAGTACCAAGAGACCCAGTACTTC
TRBV2,.,TRBJ2-1,.,CASSGLKGPREQFF,TGTGCCAGCAGTGGGCTGAAGGGTCCTCGTGAGCAGTTCTTC
TRBV2,TRBD2,TRBJ2-1,few,CATGLAGGVEQFF,TGTGCCACCGGACTAGCGGGAGGGGTTGAGCAGTTCTTC
TRBV7-2,TRBD1,TRBJ2-1,few,CASARQGAYNEQFF,TGTGCCAGCGCCCGACAGGGGGCCTACAATGAGCAGTTCTTC
TRBV5-1,TRBD2,TRBJ2-7,few,CASKVLGTSDRTYEQYF,TGCGCCAGCAAAGTGCTCGGGACTAGCGACAGAACCTACGAGCAGTACTTC
TRBV2,TRBD2,TRBJ2-7,many,CASSVAGDLRDEQYF,TGTGCCAGCAGTGTGGCGGGAGACCTCAGGGACGAGCAGTACTTC
TRBV15,.,TRBJ2-3,many,CATSRGPATTDTQYF,TGTGCCACCAGCAGAGGCCCGGCTACCACAGATACGCAGTATTTT
TRBV24-1,.,TRBJ2-7,few,CATSDPVIDEQYF,TGTGCCACCAGTGATCCGGTTATTGACGAGCAGTACTTC
TRBV2,TRBD2,TRBJ2-7,.,CASNGRTSGSPYEQYF,TGTGCCAGCAACGGACGGACTAGCGGGTCGCCCTACGAGCAGTACTTC
TRBV7-9,TRBD1,TRBJ2-3,few,CASSPQGGTDTQYF,TGTGCCAGCAGCCCCCAGGGGGGCACAGATACGCAGTATTTT